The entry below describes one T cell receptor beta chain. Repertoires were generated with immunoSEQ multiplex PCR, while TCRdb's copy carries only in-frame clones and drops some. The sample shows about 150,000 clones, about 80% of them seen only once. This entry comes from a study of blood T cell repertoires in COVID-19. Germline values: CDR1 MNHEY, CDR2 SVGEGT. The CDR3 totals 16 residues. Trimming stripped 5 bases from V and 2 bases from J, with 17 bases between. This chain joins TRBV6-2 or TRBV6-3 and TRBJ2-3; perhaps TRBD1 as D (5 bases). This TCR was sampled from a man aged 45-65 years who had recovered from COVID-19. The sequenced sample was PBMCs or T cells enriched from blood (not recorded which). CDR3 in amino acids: CASSRRRGVHTDTQYF. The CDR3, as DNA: TGTGCCAGCAGTCGTAGAAGGGGCGTACACACAGATACGCAGTATTTT.